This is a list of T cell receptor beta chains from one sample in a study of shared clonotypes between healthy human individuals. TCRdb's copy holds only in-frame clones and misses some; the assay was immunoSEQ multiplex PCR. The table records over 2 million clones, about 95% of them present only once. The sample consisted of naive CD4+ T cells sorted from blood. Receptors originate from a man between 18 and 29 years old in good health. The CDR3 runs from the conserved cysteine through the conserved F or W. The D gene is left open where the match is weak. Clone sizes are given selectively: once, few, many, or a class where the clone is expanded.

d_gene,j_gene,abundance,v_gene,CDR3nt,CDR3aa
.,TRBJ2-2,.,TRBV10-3,TGTGCCATCAGTGACCGGGGTAACACCGGGGAGCTGTTTTTT,CAISDRGNTGELFF
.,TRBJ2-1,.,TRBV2,TGTGCCAGCTCGACCGATTACAATGAGCAGTTCTTC,CASSTDYNEQFF
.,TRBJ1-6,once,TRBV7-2,TGTGCCAGCAGCTCTAGGGGGGACCGAAGGGGGACCTATAATTCACCCCTCCACTTT,CASSSRGDRRGTYNSPLHF
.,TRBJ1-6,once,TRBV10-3,TGTGCCATCAGTGTTGGGCAGAGCGAAAATTCACCCCTCCACTTT,CAISVGQSENSPLHF
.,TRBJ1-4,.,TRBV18,TGTGCCAGCTCACCAGGGGTAGCAACTAATGAAAAACTGTTTTTT,CASSPGVATNEKLFF
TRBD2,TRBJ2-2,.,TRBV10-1,TGCGCCAGCAGCACTAGCGCCACCGGGGAGCTGTTTTTT,CASSTSATGELFF
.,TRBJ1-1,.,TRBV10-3,TGTGCCATAGGCGCCCTCACTGAAGCTTTCTTT,CAIGALTEAFF
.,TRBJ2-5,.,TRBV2,TGTGCCAGCAGTGAAACTAGCATGAAGACCCAGTACTTC,CASSETSMKTQYF
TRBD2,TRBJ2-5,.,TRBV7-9,TGTGCCAGCAGCCGTAAGGGGACTAGCGGGGCACAAGAGACCCAGTACTTC,CASSRKGTSGAQETQYF
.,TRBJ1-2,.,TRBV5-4,TGTGCCAGCAGCTTATCGGCCGTGCCCTCTAACTATGGCTACACCTTC,CASSLSAVPSNYGYTF